This is a list of T cell receptor beta chains from one sample in a study of blood T cell repertoires in COVID-19. Assay used: immunoSEQ multiplex PCR; TCRdb lists only in-frame clones, some missing. Found here are hundreds of thousands of clones, 70% to 90% of them singletons; the top ten hold over 1.5%. The material sequenced was PBMCs or T cells enriched from blood (not recorded which). The receptors come from a woman aged 18-29 years with acute COVID-19. Both conserved end residues are part of each CDR3. The D gene is left open where the match is weak. Size values are once, few and many counts, or a class for expanded clones, and some rows have none.

D: TRBD1; length: 18; size: NA; J: TRBJ1-5; V: TRBV4-1; CDR3: CASSQKTGTGAMWMPQHF; DNA: TGCGCCAGCAGCCAGAAGACCGGGACAGGGGCGATGTGGATGCCCCAGCATTTT
D: NA; length: 18; size: NA; J: TRBJ1-6; V: TRBV11-2; CDR3: CASSLAGNGSSYNSPLHF; DNA: TGTGCCAGCAGCTTAGCAGGGAACGGTAGCTCCTATAATTCACCCCTCCACTTT
D: TRBD2; length: 16; size: NA; J: TRBJ2-3; V: TRBV10-3; CDR3: CAISESWREGTDTQYF; DNA: TGTGCCATCAGTGAGTCATGGCGGGAGGGCACAGATACGCAGTATTTT
D: NA; length: 11; size: NA; J: TRBJ2-7; V: TRBV14; CDR3: CASSQAREQYF; DNA: TGTGCCAGCAGCCAGGCCAGGGAGCAGTACTTC
D: TRBD1; length: 12; size: NA; J: TRBJ2-1; V: TRBV11-2; CDR3: CASSLGQGAGFF; DNA: TGTGCCAGCAGCCTTGGACAGGGGGCGGGGTTCTTC
D: TRBD2; length: 18; size: NA; J: TRBJ2-3; V: TRBV28; CDR3: CASSFPSGGARPGDTQYF; DNA: TGTGCCAGCAGTTTCCCTAGCGGGGGGGCCCGGCCGGGAGATACGCAGTATTTT
D: NA; length: 13; size: NA; J: TRBJ2-7; V: TRBV4-2; CDR3: CASSQENSYEQYF; DNA: TGTGCCAGCAGCCAAGAAAACAGCTACGAGCAGTACTTC
D: NA; length: 13; size: NA; J: TRBJ1-2; V: TRBV19; CDR3: CASSVDSPYGYTF; DNA: TGTGCCAGTAGTGTGGACAGTCCCTATGGCTACACCTTC
D: NA; length: 13; size: NA; J: TRBJ2-2; V: TRBV29-1; CDR3: CSVEEQNTGELFF; DNA: TGCAGCGTTGAAGAACAGAACACCGGGGAGCTGTTTTTT
D: TRBD1; length: 15; size: once; J: TRBJ1-5; V: TRBV28; CDR3: CASSRGQTSNQPQHF; DNA: TGTGCCAGCAGCCGGGGACAGACAAGCAATCAGCCCCAGCATTTT
D: NA; length: 15; size: once; J: TRBJ2-7; V: TRBV4-3; CDR3: CASSRSREPDYEQYF; DNA: TGCGCCAGCAGCCGCTCCAGGGAACCAGACTACGAGCAGTACTTC
D: NA; length: 12; size: NA; J: TRBJ2-3; V: TRBV11-2; CDR3: CASSLSRDTQYF; DNA: TGTGCCAGCAGTTTGAGCCGGGATACGCAGTATTTT
D: NA; length: 17; size: NA; J: TRBJ2-7; V: TRBV7-9; CDR3: CASSLEGWQGRSYEQYF; DNA: TGTGCCAGCAGCTTAGAAGGGTGGCAGGGGCGTTCCTACGAGCAGTACTTC
D: TRBD1; length: 13; size: NA; J: TRBJ2-5; V: TRBV19; CDR3: CASTSDREETQYF; DNA: TGTGCCAGTACCTCTGACAGGGAAGAGACCCAGTACTTC
D: NA; length: 13; size: NA; J: TRBJ1-5; V: TRBV19; CDR3: CASSVMSNQPQHF; DNA: TGTGCCAGTAGTGTAATGAGCAATCAGCCCCAGCATTTT
D: NA; length: 14; size: NA; J: TRBJ1-5; V: TRBV7-6; CDR3: CASSSGYSNQPQHF; DNA: TGTGCCAGCAGCTCAGGGTATAGCAATCAGCCCCAGCATTTT
D: NA; length: 14; size: NA; J: TRBJ1-2; V: TRBV5-5; CDR3: CASSWTVYDYGYTF; DNA: TGTGCCAGCAGCTGGACAGTTTATGACTATGGCTACACCTTC
D: NA; length: 14; size: NA; J: TRBJ1-1; V: TRBV27; CDR3: CASSLGGDGTEAFF; DNA: TGTGCCAGCAGTTTGGGCGGGGATGGCACTGAAGCTTTCTTT
D: TRBD2; length: 14; size: NA; J: TRBJ2-7; V: TRBV7-2; CDR3: CASSLGGGTYEQYF; DNA: TGTGCCAGCAGCTTAGGGGGGGGAACCTACGAGCAGTACTTC
D: TRBD1; length: 15; size: NA; J: TRBJ1-5; V: TRBV7-8; CDR3: CASSLMDRGRQPQHF; DNA: TGTGCCAGCAGCTTGATGGATAGGGGGCGTCAGCCCCAGCATTTT
D: TRBD1; length: 13; size: NA; J: TRBJ1-2; V: TRBV19; CDR3: CASSSDRDYGYTF; DNA: TGTGCCAGTAGTTCCGACAGGGACTATGGCTACACCTTC
D: NA; length: 13; size: NA; J: TRBJ1-5; V: TRBV29-1; CDR3: CSVSAANNQPQHF; DNA: TGCAGCGTTTCGGCGGCTAACAATCAGCCCCAGCATTTT
D: TRBD1; length: 15; size: NA; J: TRBJ2-7; V: TRBV14; CDR3: CASSRQGKSSYEQYF; DNA: TGTGCCAGCAGCCGACAGGGAAAAAGCTCCTACGAGCAGTACTTC
D: NA; length: 14; size: NA; J: TRBJ1-1; V: TRBV6-5; CDR3: CASSYLQGNTEAFF; DNA: TGTGCCAGCAGTTACTTGCAGGGGAACACTGAAGCTTTCTTT
D: TRBD1; length: 14; size: NA; J: TRBJ1-6; V: TRBV2; CDR3: CASTMGQGSWPLHF; DNA: TGTGCCAGCACCATGGGACAGGGTTCTTGGCCCCTCCACTTT
D: NA; length: 11; size: once; J: TRBJ2-1; V: TRBV29-1; CDR3: CSVPTRGEQFF; DNA: TGCAGCGTCCCTACCAGGGGTGAGCAGTTCTTC
D: NA; length: 14; size: once; J: TRBJ1-1; V: TRBV3-1/TRBV3-2; CDR3: CASSQIQGNTEAFF; DNA: TGTGCCAGCAGCCAAATCCAGGGGAACACTGAAGCTTTCTTT
D: NA; length: 14; size: few; J: TRBJ1-6; V: TRBV7-9; CDR3: CASSFGQNSSPLHF; DNA: TGTGCCAGCAGCTTCGGACAGAATAGTTCACCCCTCCACTTT
D: NA; length: 14; size: once; J: TRBJ2-5; V: TRBV12-5; CDR3: CASGLDKYQETQYF; DNA: TGTGCTAGTGGTTTGGACAAGTACCAAGAGACCCAGTACTTC
D: TRBD1; length: 15; size: NA; J: TRBJ2-7; V: TRBV9; CDR3: CASSATIQGAGEQYF; DNA: TGTGCCAGCAGCGCCACGATACAGGGGGCGGGCGAGCAGTACTTC
D: TRBD1; length: 15; size: NA; J: TRBJ1-4; V: TRBV10-3; CDR3: CATAGQGNTNEKLFF; DNA: TGTGCCACCGCCGGACAGGGGAACACTAATGAAAAACTGTTTTTT
D: NA; length: 14; size: NA; J: TRBJ1-5; V: TRBV30; CDR3: CAWSGGLSNQPQHF; DNA: TGTGCCTGGAGTGGGGGCTTGAGCAATCAGCCCCAGCATTTT
D: NA; length: 16; size: NA; J: TRBJ1-1; V: TRBV7-6; CDR3: CASSLGGRGMNTEAFF; DNA: TGTGCCAGCAGCTTAGGGGGCAGGGGTATGAACACTGAAGCTTTCTTT
D: NA; length: 11; size: NA; J: TRBJ2-1; V: TRBV28; CDR3: CASSPLAEQFF; DNA: TGTGCCAGCAGTCCTCTAGCGGAGCAGTTCTTC
D: TRBD2; length: 14; size: NA; J: TRBJ2-1; V: TRBV5-4; CDR3: CASSSGLAHNEQFF; DNA: TGTGCCAGCAGCTCGGGACTAGCGCACAATGAGCAGTTCTTC
D: TRBD2; length: 14; size: NA; J: TRBJ2-7; V: TRBV6-2/TRBV6-3; CDR3: CASSTGTSAYEQYF; DNA: TGTGCCAGCAGCACCGGGACTAGCGCTTACGAGCAGTACTTC
D: NA; length: 16; size: NA; J: TRBJ1-3; V: TRBV9; CDR3: CASSVAQEVSGNTIYF; DNA: TGTGCCAGCAGCGTAGCCCAGGAAGTCTCTGGAAACACCATATATTTT